This entry is about one T cell receptor (beta chain). Its antigen remains unknown. The entry originates in a study of radiotherapy plus CTLA-4 blockade in lung cancer. The data were produced by immunoSEQ multiplex PCR, yet TCRdb's version contains in-frame clones alone and is incomplete. Among approximately 97,000 clones listed, roughly four fifths were seen once. Study observations and caveats: Blood TCR clones of tumor origin expanded after radiotherapy plus ipilimumab. Response, reportedly, was best predicted by interferon-beta along with early blood T cell clone dynamics.

CDR1 is LNHDA and CDR2 is SQIVND in the germline V gene (reference sequence). The V and J ends lost 6 bases and 4 bases, in that order; junction bases with no gene match: 13. CDR3 length: 17 residues. The specimen comprised peripheral blood, sampled from a patient treated with radiotherapy plus ipilimumab. The chain uses TRBV19 and TRBJ1-1; 11 bases align to TRBD1. The source of this sequence is a human donor with non-small cell lung cancer who had stable disease on radiotherapy plus ipilimumab. The CDR3 DNA follows: TGTGCCAGTAGCAAGCAGGGACAGGGGGGCCTGGGCACTGAAGCTTTCTTT. Protein product: CASSKQGQGGLGTEAFF.